The clone carrying this T cell receptor (beta chain) turned up a few times. As yet, its antigen is unknown. PCR amplification relied on 60 Vbeta primers (plus 13 Jbeta primers). Profiling relied on immunoSEQ multiplex PCR, and the TCRdb table lists in-frame clones only, not all of them. Among about 60,000 clones, about 73% were seen once, and the ten largest hold roughly a fifth. This entry is derived from a study of cytomegalovirus exposure and HLA in healthy donors. Study outcomes and limitations: An analysis done earlier found most TCR beta V segments productive about 90% or about 30% of the time.

Germline assignment: CDR1 SGHKS and CDR2 YYEKEE (reference sequence). The CDR3 has 15 amino acids. The V gene lost 0 bases and the J gene lost 4 bases, with 8 bases spanning the gap. This clonotype was obtained from a woman in her sixties or seventies in good health and CMV-seropositive. The genes are TRBV5-5 and TRBJ2-6; D might be TRBD1 (6 bases). The source material was PBMCs. This chain's CDR3 is CASSLEGDGANVLTF. As DNA, the CDR3 is TGTGCCAGCAGCTTGGAGGGGGACGGGGCCAACGTCCTGACTTTC.